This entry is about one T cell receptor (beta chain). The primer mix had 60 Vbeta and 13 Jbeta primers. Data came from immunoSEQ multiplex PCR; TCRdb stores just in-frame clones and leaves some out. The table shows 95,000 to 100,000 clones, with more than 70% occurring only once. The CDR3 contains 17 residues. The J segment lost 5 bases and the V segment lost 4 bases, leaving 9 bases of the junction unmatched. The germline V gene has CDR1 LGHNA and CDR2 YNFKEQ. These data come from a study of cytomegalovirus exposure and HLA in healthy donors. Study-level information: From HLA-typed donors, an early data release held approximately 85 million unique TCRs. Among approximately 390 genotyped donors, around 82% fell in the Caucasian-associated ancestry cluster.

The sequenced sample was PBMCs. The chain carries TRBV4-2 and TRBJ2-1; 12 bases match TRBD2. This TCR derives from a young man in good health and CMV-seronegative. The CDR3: CASSPRMRTSGNNEQFF. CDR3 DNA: TGTGCCAGCAGCCCGCGTATGAGGACTAGCGGGAACAATGAGCAGTTCTTC.